A selection of T cell receptor beta chains follows, all from one sample in a study of early T cells in non-severe SARS-CoV-2 infection. TCRdb recomputed calls from the 5' RACE reads with MiXCR, one row per CDR3 protein. The sample consists of approximately 33,000 distinct CDR3 sequences, 5% to 6% of them appearing once. The sequencing sample was made of whole blood. Receptor source: an adult who was a healthcare worker with PCR-confirmed SARS-CoV-2 infection or an uninfected control (not recorded which). The CDR3 runs from the conserved cysteine through the conserved F or W. The D gene is left open where the match is weak. Part of the rows lack a size; the others show once, few, many or a class for expanded clones.

D gene	V gene	clone size	J gene	CDR3 protein	CDR3 DNA
TRBD1	TRBV6-5	many	TRBJ1-6	CASSRDRIRNSPLHF	TGTGCCAGCAGTCGGGACAGGATTCGTAATTCACCCCTCCACTTT
.	TRBV18	many	TRBJ1-2	CASSPSGGRTAYGYTF	TGTGCCAGCTCACCAAGCGGGGGGCGGACGGCCTATGGCTACACCTTC
.	TRBV20-1	many	TRBJ2-2	CSARTRTELFF	TGCAGTGCTAGAACTCGCACCGAGCTGTTTTTT
.	TRBV3-1	few	TRBJ1-4	CASSLLRGSTNEKLFF	TGTGCCAGCAGTCTTTTGCGGGGGTCTACTAATGAAAAACTGTTTTTT
.	TRBV6-6	.	TRBJ1-1	CASRLQVNTEAFF	TGTGCCAGCAGGTTACAGGTTAACACTGAAGCTTTCTTT
TRBD2	TRBV3-1	few	TRBJ2-7	CASSPRLAGAETYEQYF	TGTGCCAGCAGCCCCAGACTAGCGGGAGCGGAGACCTACGAGCAGTACTTC
TRBD1	TRBV11-2	many	TRBJ2-5	CASSWGQGIETQYF	TGTGCCAGCAGCTGGGGACAGGGGATAGAGACCCAGTACTTC
.	TRBV29-1	.	TRBJ2-7	CSVGGDSSYEQYF	TGCAGCGTTGGGGGGGACAGTTCCTACGAGCAGTACTTC
TRBD2	TRBV12-3/TRBV12-4	many	TRBJ2-4	CASSSLSSGRTDIQYF	TGTGCCAGCAGTTCCCTCTCTAGCGGGAGGACGGACATTCAGTACTTC
.	TRBV7-9	few	TRBJ2-7	CASRGGTTGEQYF	TGTGCCAGCAGAGGGGGGACGACTGGCGAGCAGTACTTC
.	TRBV28	many	TRBJ2-7	CASTAATDRLYEQYF	TGTGCCAGCACTGCTGCTACCGACAGACTCTACGAGCAGTACTTC
TRBD2	TRBV11-3	many	TRBJ2-1	CASSHGGLAKYNEQFF	TGTGCCAGCAGTCATGGGGGACTAGCGAAATACAATGAGCAGTTCTTC
TRBD1	TRBV7-2	many	TRBJ2-3	CASSLDGTGWDTQYF	TGTGCCAGCAGCTTAGACGGGACAGGTTGGGATACGCAGTATTTT
TRBD2	TRBV6-2/TRBV6-3	.	TRBJ2-7	CASRASGLSSYEQYF	TGTGCCAGCAGGGCTAGCGGTCTGAGCTCCTACGAGCAGTACTTC
.	TRBV5-6	many	TRBJ2-2	CASSLGEYTGELFF	TGTGCCAGCAGCTTGGGCGAGTACACCGGGGAGCTGTTTTTT
.	TRBV5-5	many	TRBJ2-3	CASSFYIPLRDTQYF	TGTGCCAGCAGCTTTTACATACCTCTAAGAGATACGCAGTATTTT
TRBD1	TRBV5-6	many	TRBJ2-7	CASSLGQGAREQYF	TGTGCCAGCAGCTTGGGACAGGGGGCGCGTGAGCAGTACTTC
.	TRBV18	.	TRBJ2-5	CASSPIQGIETQYF	TGTGCCAGCTCACCAATTCAAGGGATCGAGACCCAGTACTTC
.	TRBV7-3	.	TRBJ1-6	CASSLMGGFKGNSPLHF	TGTGCCAGCAGCTTAATGGGGGGCTTTAAGGGGAATTCACCCCTCCACTTT
TRBD2	TRBV7-8	few	TRBJ2-3	CASSLGSASGRERTDTQYF	TGTGCCAGCAGCTTAGGGAGTGCCAGCGGGAGAGAGAGAACAGATACGCAGTATTTT
.	TRBV11-2	many	TRBJ2-1	CASSPSRGGIEQFF	TGTGCCAGCAGCCCCTCCAGGGGGGGTATTGAGCAGTTCTTC
TRBD1	TRBV3-1	.	TRBJ1-5	CASSRGTGKNQPQHF	TGTGCCAGCAGCCGGGGGACAGGGAAGAATCAGCCCCAGCATTTT
TRBD2	TRBV6-5	.	TRBJ2-3	CASSRRGGIPDTQYF	TGTGCCAGCAGTAGGCGGGGGGGCATTCCAGATACGCAGTATTTT
.	TRBV5-1	many	TRBJ1-2	CASSNRQGAYGYTF	TGCGCCAGCAGCAACCGACAAGGGGCTTATGGCTACACCTTC
.	TRBV21-1	many	TRBJ2-3	CASSKVVGDRGIDTQYF	TGTGCCAGCAGCAAAGTCGTAGGGGACAGGGGCATAGATACGCAGTATTTT
.	TRBV25-1	few	TRBJ2-4	CASAMAGKNIQYF	TGTGCCAGCGCCATGGCGGGCAAAAACATTCAGTACTTC
.	TRBV5-1	.	TRBJ2-3	CASSMYSTDTQYF	TGCGCCAGCAGCATGTACAGCACAGATACGCAGTATTTT
.	TRBV7-2	many	TRBJ2-3	CASSPPSRDTQYF	TGTGCCAGCAGCCCCCCATCCCGAGATACGCAGTATTTT
.	TRBV27	.	TRBJ1-1	CASSWSGKGEAFF	TGTGCCAGCAGTTGGTCGGGGAAGGGTGAAGCTTTCTTT
TRBD2	TRBV11-2	many	TRBJ2-3	CASSSTSGTDTQYF	TGTGCCAGCAGCTCTACTAGCGGCACAGATACGCAGTATTTT
.	TRBV4-1	.	TRBJ2-7	CASSQVPGMGFYEQYF	TGCGCCAGCAGCCAAGTCCCTGGGATGGGCTTCTACGAGCAGTACTTC
.	TRBV5-1	few	TRBJ2-7	CASSLAGWTPSYEQYF	TGCGCCAGCAGCTTGGCAGGTTGGACACCCTCCTACGAGCAGTACTTC
TRBD1	TRBV12-5	.	TRBJ1-1	CASALGQLNTEAFF	TGTGCTAGTGCCCTGGGACAGCTGAACACTGAAGCTTTCTTT
TRBD2	TRBV7-2	many	TRBJ2-7	CASSLRGELAGGGEQYF	TGTGCCAGCAGCTTAAGAGGAGAGCTAGCGGGGGGTGGAGAGCAGTACTTC
TRBD2	TRBV12-3/TRBV12-4	many	TRBJ2-7	CASSRGYEQYF	TGTGCCAGCTCGCGGGGGTACGAGCAGTACTTC
TRBD2	TRBV6-2/TRBV6-3	many	TRBJ2-4	CASSYVTGGLKNIQYF	TGTGCCAGCAGTTACGTGACGGGGGGGCTCAAAAACATTCAGTACTTC
.	TRBV6-5	few	TRBJ2-5	CASRGLGTQYF	TGTGCCAGCAGAGGACTTGGGACCCAGTACTTC
.	TRBV12-3/TRBV12-4	many	TRBJ2-3	CASSPSTDTQYF	TGTGCCAGCAGTCCCAGCACAGATACGCAGTATTTT
TRBD2	TRBV20-1	.	TRBJ2-5	CSAATGTSGVGETQYF	TGCAGTGCTGCCACCGGGACTAGCGGGGTAGGGGAGACCCAGTACTTC
.	TRBV7-9	many	TRBJ1-6	CASSLLTGSPLHF	TGTGCCAGCAGCTTATTGACGGGGTCACCCCTCCACTTT
.	TRBV7-8	few	TRBJ1-2	CASSLGGGYGYTF	TGTGCCAGCAGCTTAGGCGGGGGCTATGGCTACACCTTC
.	TRBV3-1	few	TRBJ1-1	CASRSTSTEAFF	TGTGCCAGCAGGTCAACGTCCACTGAAGCTTTCTTT
TRBD1	TRBV20-1	many	TRBJ2-6	CSAPRTGGAGANVLTF	TGCAGTGCTCCCAGAACAGGGGGCGCCGGGGCCAACGTCCTGACTTTC
.	TRBV18	.	TRBJ2-1	CASSPSNYNEQFF	TGTGCCAGCTCACCATCGAACTACAATGAGCAGTTCTTC
TRBD2	TRBV7-6	.	TRBJ2-7	CASSSSRGEGYEQYF	TGTGCCAGCAGCTCGAGCCGGGGGGAAGGCTACGAGCAGTACTTC
.	TRBV6-2/TRBV6-3	few	TRBJ2-1	CASSLRGLGLDEQFF	TGTGCCAGCAGCCTCAGAGGGCTGGGCCTAGATGAGCAGTTCTTC
.	TRBV7-2	many	TRBJ2-6	CASSFYVSGANVLTF	TGTGCCAGCAGCTTCTATGTCTCTGGGGCCAACGTCCTGACTTTC
TRBD1	TRBV28	many	TRBJ1-2	CASGTGGAGYTF	TGTGCCAGCGGGACAGGGGGAGCTGGCTACACCTTC
.	TRBV5-5	many	TRBJ1-3	CASSSRASSGNTIYF	TGTGCCAGCAGCTCCAGGGCCAGCTCTGGAAACACCATATATTTT
.	TRBV5-1	.	TRBJ2-7	CASSISEASEQYF	TGCGCCAGCAGCATTTCGGAGGCTAGCGAGCAGTACTTC
.	TRBV7-2	many	TRBJ1-5	CASNNGGEPQHF	TGTGCCAGCAACAATGGGGGGGAGCCCCAGCATTTT